This entry lists 9 T cell receptor beta chains sequenced from one sample in a study of cytomegalovirus exposure and HLA in healthy donors. Vbeta (60) and Jbeta (13) primers were used in the PCR. The method was immunoSEQ multiplex PCR; TCRdb's version includes in-frame clones alone and lacks a portion of them. The table has 65,000 to 70,000 clones, approximately 81% seen once. The sequencing input was PBMCs. Receptors were obtained from a woman in her 30s in good health and CMV-seropositive.

The genes are TRBV6-5 and TRBJ2-7; weak D call: TRBD1 (6 bases). Trimming took 4 bases from V and 3 from J, leaving 16 bases between them. CDR1 and CDR2 from the germline V gene are MNHEY and SVGAGI. CDR3 length: 15 residues. CDR3 coding DNA: TGTGCCAGCAGTTCCAACAGGGCGCCTGGCTACGAGCAGTACTTC. Translated, it gives CASSSNRAPGYEQYF.

The rearrangement joins TRBV11-2 to TRBJ2-1; tentatively, D is TRBD2 (6 bases). Germline V gives CDR1 SGHAT, CDR2 FQNNGV. The CDR3 has 14 residues. V lost 4 bases, J lost 4 bases, and 11 bases lay in between. The CDR3 coding sequence is TGTGCCAGCAGCTCCCTAGCGAAGTACAATGAGCAGTTCTTC. Amino acids: CASSSLAKYNEQFF.

CDR3 sequence: CASSLGTRNTEAFF. The CDR3, as DNA: TGTGCCAGCAGTTTAGGGACACGGAACACTGAAGCTTTCTTT. V is TRBV27 and J is TRBJ1-1; maybe TRBD1 (6 bases). V lost 2 bases to trimming and J lost 1 base, with 8 bases between them. The CDR3 has 14 residues. Germline values: CDR1 MNHEY, CDR2 SMNVEV (reference sequence).

This clone has only a few counts. The rearrangement joins TRBV13 to TRBJ2-1; TRBD2 agrees at 9 bases. J lost 7 bases, V lost 0 bases, and 7 bases had no gene match. Germline CDR1 is PRHDT and CDR2 is FYEKMQ (reference sequence). The CDR3 contains 16 residues. The chain's CDR3 is CASSLGRTSVRNEQFF. CDR3 coding DNA: TGTGCCAGCAGCTTAGGTCGGACTAGCGTTAGAAATGAGCAGTTCTTC.

This chain connects TRBV7-9 to TRBJ2-3, with 11 positions matching TRBD1. Germline V gene sequence: CDR1 SEHNR, CDR2 FQNEAQ (reference sequence). The V segment lost 5 bases and the J segment 6 bases; nucleotides outside the gene matches: 4. This CDR3 region has 14 residues. The chain's CDR3 is CASSHWDRGDTQYF. DNA of the CDR3: TGTGCCAGCAGCCACTGGGACAGGGGGGATACGCAGTATTTT. Looking up the rest from reference TRBV7-9 and TRBJ2-3 gives the full variable domain: DTGVSQNPRHKITKRGQNVTFRCDPISEHNRLYWYRQTLGQGPEFLTYFQNEAQLEKSRLLSDRFSAERPKGSFSTLEIQRTEQGDSAMYLCASSHWDRGDTQYFGPGTRLTVL.

This clone was seen a single time. V gene TRBV27 combines with J gene TRBJ2-3, with 15 bases fitting TRBD2. The CDR3 consists of 18 residues. With V trimmed by 9 bases and J by 1 base, 11 bases remained unmatched. Germline V gene lookup returns CDR1 MNHEY and CDR2 SMNVEV (reference sequence). This CDR3 is CASGLRTSGRGGTDTQYF. DNA of the CDR3: TGTGCCAGTGGGCTACGGACTAGCGGGAGGGGAGGCACAGATACGCAGTATTTT.

V gene TRBV7-3 combines with J gene TRBJ2-1; 7 bases fit TRBD2. Losses at the gene ends were 1 base for V and 4 bases for J; bases not matched to a gene: 10. This CDR3 has 17 amino acids. Germline values: CDR1 SGHTA, CDR2 FQGTGA. In DNA form, the CDR3 reads TGTGCCAGCAGCTTAAAACCCAGCGGGGCTGCTTACAATGAGCAGTTCTTC. It encodes CASSLKPSGAAYNEQFF.

This chain joins TRBV4-2 and TRBJ2-7; no definite D call. This CDR3 contains 15 residues. Trimming pared 1 base from V and 0 bases from J, leaving 10 bases between. CDR1 is LGHNA and CDR2 is YNFKEQ in the germline V gene. CDR3 amino acids: CASSQGLSSSYEQYF. In nucleotides, the CDR3 is TGTGCCAGCAGCCAAGGACTCAGCAGCTCCTACGAGCAGTACTTC.

The J gene is TRBJ1-1, the V gene TRBV28; D may be TRBD1 (6 bases). This CDR3 comprises 13 residues. Germline loops: CDR1 MDHEN, CDR2 SYDVKM. Trimming removed 4 bases from V and 1 base from J, with 7 bases in between. The CDR3 nucleotides read TGTGCCAGCAGTTGGACAGCGAACACTGAAGCTTTCTTT. This sequence encodes CASSWTANTEAFF.